Listed here is a single T cell receptor beta chain. The data stem from a study of T cell responses to AZD1222 COVID-19 vaccine. V was trimmed by 3 bases and J by 9 bases, leaving 22 bases between them. The CDR3 covers 16 residues. Germline CDR1 is SGHNT and CDR2 is YYREEE (reference sequence). The assay was immunoSEQ multiplex PCR, and TCRdb's table has in-frame clones only and misses some. The sample records roughly 84,000 clones, 70% to 90% being singletons. The gene calls are TRBV5-4 and TRBJ2-1, with a tentative D call TRBD2 (7 bases). This clonotype originated in an adult who received the AZD1222 COVID-19 vaccine. Sequencing was performed on peripheral blood, taken 28 days after the second AZD1222 dose. This CDR3 reads CASSWPDQGRGAEQFF. For the CDR3, the DNA is TGTGCCAGCAGCTGGCCCGACCAGGGCCGGGGGGCTGAGCAGTTCTTC.